A selection of T cell receptor beta chains follows, all from one sample in a study of identical twins. Using its own MiXCR run on the 5' RACE reads, TCRdb lists one record per CDR3 protein. Among around 490,000 distinct CDR3 sequences listed, 20% to 25% were seen once. This sample was shared with a second study, whose subject was yellow fever vaccine responses in identical twins.

Material: CD4+ T cells sorted from blood. The source of these receptors is a woman under 30 in good health. CDR3s include the opening cysteine and the closing phenylalanine or tryptophan. Fields, in order: clone size, V gene, D gene, J gene, CDR3 DNA, CDR3 protein. A D gene is named only where the DNA matches it firmly. Size values are once, few and many counts, or a class for expanded clones, and some rows have none.

.,TRBV7-8,.,TRBJ2-1,TGTGCCAGCAGCGAACGGACAGTATCGAGCTCCTACAATGAGCAGTTCTTC,CASSERTVSSSYNEQFF
few,TRBV5-1,.,TRBJ2-2,TGCGCCAGCAGCTTGGCAGGGGTTAACCCCGGGGAGCTGTTTTTT,CASSLAGVNPGELFF
.,TRBV2,.,TRBJ2-5,TGTGCCAGCAGTGGAGTGGCTAGCATGGAGACCCAGTACTTC,CASSGVASMETQYF
.,TRBV6-2/TRBV6-3,.,TRBJ1-2,TGTGCCAGCAGTTATCCCACAGGGAACTATGGCTACACCTTC,CASSYPTGNYGYTF
.,TRBV5-1,TRBD2,TRBJ2-3,TGCGCCAGCAGCTTGGGCCTAGCGGCTCAATATAGCACAGATACGCAGTATTTT,CASSLGLAAQYSTDTQYF
.,TRBV9,TRBD2,TRBJ2-3,TGTGCCAGCAGCGTAGCAGGGACTAGCGGGAGAACGGCAGATACGCAGTATTTT,CASSVAGTSGRTADTQYF
few,TRBV12-3/TRBV12-4,TRBD1,TRBJ2-7,TGTGCCAGCAGTTCAGCCGGGACAGGGGAGGGCGAGCAGTACTTC,CASSSAGTGEGEQYF
.,TRBV3-1,.,TRBJ1-4,TGTGCCAGCAGCCACCTATTGAGGGACGGCGAAAAACTGTTTTTT,CASSHLLRDGEKLFF
.,TRBV15,.,TRBJ2-5,TGTGCCACCAGCAGAGACGGACAAGAGACCCAGTACTTC,CATSRDGQETQYF
few,TRBV12-3/TRBV12-4,.,TRBJ2-1,TGTGCCAGCAGTTTAGAGACTATTTACAATGAGCAGTTCTTC,CASSLETIYNEQFF
.,TRBV12-3/TRBV12-4,.,TRBJ1-1,TGTGCCAGCAGTAGACTACTTGGGACTGAAGCTTTCTTT,CASSRLLGTEAFF
many,TRBV12-3/TRBV12-4,.,TRBJ2-5,TGTGCCAGCAGTCTTCTATCCTGGACACCCCAAGAGACCCAGTACTTC,CASSLLSWTPQETQYF
few,TRBV6-1,TRBD2,TRBJ2-7,TGTGCCAGCAGCCGGGGGACTAGCGGGAGAGTCACCTACGAGCAGTACTTC,CASSRGTSGRVTYEQYF
.,TRBV20-1,TRBD2,TRBJ2-4,TGCAGTGCTAGAGACGGGGGGAGGGTGAACATTCAGTACTTC,CSARDGGRVNIQYF
.,TRBV12-3/TRBV12-4,.,TRBJ1-2,TGTGCCAGCAGGCTCGCGCCCCAGTTGCTTGGCTACACCTTC,CASRLAPQLLGYTF
.,TRBV24-1,.,TRBJ2-3,TGTGCCACCAGTGATTTGAAGGGTCCCACAGATACGCAGTATTTT,CATSDLKGPTDTQYF